Each of the 21 T cell receptor beta chains below was sequenced from the same sample in a study of breast tumors, draining lymph nodes, adjacent tissues. The lymph nodes were axillary draining lymph nodes from breast cancer patients. MiXCR, run by TCRdb on the multiplex PCR reads, gives a single entry per CDR3 protein. The sample includes a few hundred thousand distinct CDR3 sequences, around 35% seen only once; the top ten take approximately 3.6%. The sequenced sample consisted of axillary lymph node tissue. These receptors all stem from a female donor with breast cancer. Some clones in this sample may be carry-over from other donors' samples.

V is TRBV6-5 and J is TRBJ2-7; D is unresolved. CDR1 MNHEY and CDR2 SVGAGI come from the germline V gene. V dropped 5 bases and J dropped 5 bases, with 16 bases sitting between them. There are 14 residues in the CDR3. The CDR3 DNA is TGTGCCAGCAGTCGTTTAGCCCTTCGCCACGAGCAGTACTTC. This encodes CASSRLALRHEQYF.

The rearrangement links TRBV20-1 to TRBJ2-7, with D perhaps matching TRBD2 (6 bases). V lost 0 bases and J lost 7, with 28 bases in between. CDR1 and CDR2 (germline): DFQATT, SNEGSKA (reference sequence). This CDR3 is 18 amino acids long. CDR3 protein: CSARDEGLARAPDGEQYF. The CDR3 region has the DNA TGCAGTGCTAGAGATGAGGGCCTAGCGAGAGCCCCTGACGGTGAGCAGTACTTC.

Ten or more counts support this clonotype. The chain employs TRBV19 and TRBJ2-1, with 8 positions matching TRBD1. The CDR3 has 15 residues. Germline lookup yields CDR1 LNHDA and CDR2 SQIVND (reference sequence). Trimming at V came to 3 bases and at J to 1 base, leaving 2 bases not matched to a gene. CDR3 nucleotides: TGTGCCAGTAGTATCAACAGGGGGTCCTACAATGAGCAGTTCTTC. Translating gives CASSINRGSYNEQFF. Filled out from reference TRBV19 and TRBJ2-1, the complete variable domain reads DGGITQSPKYLFRKEGQNVTLSCEQNLNHDAMYWYRQDPGQGLRLIYYSQIVNDFQKGDIAEGYSVSREKKESFPLTVTSAQKNPTAFYLCASSINRGSYNEQFFGPGTRLTVL.

V is TRBV7-9 and J is TRBJ2-2; D call uncertain. This CDR3 is 12 amino acids long. Trimming pared 2 bases from V and 8 bases from J, leaving 6 bases between. The V gene's germline CDR1 is SEHNR and CDR2 FQNEAQ (reference sequence). CDR3 sequence reads: CASSLQTGELFF. CDR3 bases: TGTGCCAGCAGCTTACAGACAGGGGAGCTGTTTTTT.

The rearrangement links TRBV7-9 to TRBJ2-5, with D tentatively TRBD1 or TRBD2 (6 bases each). Germline V lookup: CDR1 SEHNR, CDR2 FQNEAQ (reference sequence). V was shortened by 0 bases and J by 7 bases, with 9 bases between the two germline ends. The CDR3 runs to 13 residues. This CDR3 is CASSLAGGGTQYF. In DNA form, the CDR3 reads TGTGCCAGCAGCTTAGCAGGGGGAGGGACCCAGTACTTC.

The rearrangement joins TRBV9 to TRBJ2-2, with a tentative D call TRBD2 (5 bases). Trimming took 7 bases from V and 0 from J, leaving 19 bases between them. This CDR3 region has 17 residues. The germline CDR1 and CDR2 sequences are SGDLS and YYNGEE. CDR3 amino acids: CASSPVRGSANTGELFF. DNA of the CDR3: TGTGCCAGCTCACCAGTCCGGGGTAGCGCGAACACCGGGGAGCTGTTTTTT.

This clonotype was detected ten times or more. The chain joins TRBV12-3 or TRBV12-4 to TRBJ2-1; 11 bases match TRBD2. The CDR3 runs 16 residues. V was clipped by 7 bases and J by 4 bases; unmatched bases: 9. This CDR3 reads CASTEASGRRYNEQFF. The CDR3 coding sequence is TGTGCCAGCACAGAGGCTAGCGGGAGGAGATACAATGAGCAGTTCTTC.

This clonotype is a singleton in its sample. V and J are TRBV20-1 and TRBJ1-6; TRBD1 might be the D (5 bases). This CDR3 comprises 15 residues. V lost 5 bases, J lost 9 bases, and 20 bases lay in between. Germline V lookup: CDR1 DFQATT, CDR2 SNEGSKA (reference sequence). CDR3 protein: CSAPGARAVASPLHF. The CDR3 bases are TGCAGTGCTCCTGGGGCGAGGGCAGTTGCTTCACCCCTCCACTTT.

This clonotype was counted many times. V and J are TRBV19 and TRBJ1-2; D uncertain. The V gene lost 10 bases and the J gene lost 4 bases, with 7 bases spanning the gap. Germline CDR1 reads LNHDA; CDR2 reads SQIVND (reference sequence). This CDR3 region has 10 residues. The CDR3 reads CATLGYGYTF. CDR3 coding DNA: TGTGCCACACTGGGCTATGGCTACACCTTC.

There are many counts of this clonotype. This chain links TRBV6-5 with TRBJ2-1, with TRBD2 as a possible D gene (6 bases). The CDR3 is made up of 13 amino acids. Germline-derived CDR1 and CDR2 are MNHEY and SVGAGI. V lost 8 bases and J 2 bases, leaving 10 bases between the germline ends. The CDR3 DNA sequence: TGTGCCAGCCGAGGAGGGCCCTACAATGAGCAGTTCTTC. It is translated as CASRGGPYNEQFF.

The chain carries TRBV9 and TRBJ1-1; TRBD1 aligns across 10 bases. V was pared by 3 bases and J by 3 bases, with 11 bases of the junction left unmatched. The CDR3 runs to 17 residues. The germline gives CDR1 SGDLS, CDR2 YYNGEE. CDR3 sequence (DNA): TGTGCCAGCAGCGGGGGGACAGGGGAGGCGCTGGACACTGAAGCTTTCTTT. Translating it yields CASSGGTGEALDTEAFF.

This clonotype was counted a few times. This chain connects TRBV5-4 to TRBJ2-2; weak D call: TRBD2 (7 bases). Trimming left V 2 bases short and J 7 bases short, with 15 bases between. In germline, CDR1 is SGHNT, CDR2 YYREEE (reference sequence). The CDR3 extends over 15 amino acids. The CDR3 DNA reads as TGTGCCAGCAGCTTAATGGGGGGGGCCGGCGGGGAGCTGTTTTTT. Its translation: CASSLMGGAGGELFF.

This clonotype has a count of ten or more. This chain links TRBV5-5 with TRBJ2-3; TRBD2 matches at 8 bases. V lost 3 bases, J lost 0 bases, and 3 bases stayed unmatched. The CDR3 spans 15 residues. Germline V gene lookup returns CDR1 SGHKS and CDR2 YYEKEE (reference sequence). The CDR3 here is CASSSSGHSTDTQYF. CDR3 nucleotide sequence: TGTGCCAGCAGCTCTAGCGGGCACAGCACAGATACGCAGTATTTT.

This clonotype appeared many times. The CDR3 DNA is TGTGCCAGCAGCGTATGGGCAGGGGAAAATTCACCCCTCCACTTT. It is translated as CASSVWAGENSPLHF. This chain connects TRBV9 to TRBJ1-6; D possibly corresponds to TRBD1 (6 bases). CDR1 is SGDLS and CDR2 is YYNGEE in the germline V gene. The V gene lost 1 base and the J gene lost 7 bases, with 12 bases spanning the gap. The CDR3 is made up of 15 amino acids.

This clonotype was recorded at least ten times. The V gene is TRBV19, the J gene TRBJ2-3; TRBD2 matches at 15 bases. The junction had 4 bases not matched to a gene; V was cut back by 5 bases and J by 4 bases. CDR1 LNHDA and CDR2 SQIVND come from the germline V gene (reference sequence). This CDR3 contains 16 residues. The CDR3 region is CASSWGLAGGPDTQYF. In DNA, the CDR3 is TGTGCCAGTAGTTGGGGACTAGCGGGGGGTCCAGATACGCAGTATTTT.

This clonotype was picked up many times. The chain uses TRBV6-6 and TRBJ2-1, with 9 positions matching TRBD1. Germline V gene data show CDR1 as MNHNY and CDR2 as SVGAGI (reference sequence). Trimming cost V 9 bases and J 7 bases; bases outside gene matches: 10. This CDR3 comprises 14 residues. The CDR3 nucleotides read TGTGCCAGTGGAGTGGGACAGGGTCAGAATGAGCAGTTCTTC. It translates to CASGVGQGQNEQFF.

This clonotype was seen ten or more times. The chain employs TRBV19 and TRBJ1-2; D is undetermined. With 3 bases removed from V and 3 bases from J, the gap between germline ends came to 2 bases. This CDR3 is 11 amino acids long. Per germline, CDR1 LNHDA and CDR2 SQIVND (reference sequence). The CDR3 DNA follows: TGTGCCAGTAGTATTGACTATGGCTACACCTTC. As protein: CASSIDYGYTF.

Concerning this clonotype itself: Being one base from a much bigger clone, this may be a read error. V gene TRBV6-6 combines with J gene TRBJ2-5; D unclear. Trimming shortened V by 7 bases and J by 1 base, and 13 bases separated the two germline ends. Germline assignment: CDR1 MNHNY and CDR2 SVGAGI (reference sequence). This CDR3 has 14 amino acids. The CDR3: CASKHGVGQETQYF. CDR3 nucleotides: TGTGCCAGCAAGCATGGCGTGGGCCAAGAGACCCAGTACTTC.

Many counts were recorded for this clonotype. This sequence joins TRBV7-9 and TRBJ2-4; D possibly corresponds to TRBD1 (6 bases). The CDR3 is made up of 14 amino acids. CDR1 and CDR2 (germline): SEHNR, FQNEAQ (reference sequence). V lost 1 base and J 5 bases, leaving 9 bases between the germline ends. In DNA, the CDR3 is TGTGCCAGCAGCTTAGAATCAGGGGAAAACATTCAGTACTTC. Translating gives CASSLESGENIQYF.

This clonotype was seen ten or more times. V is TRBV19 and J is TRBJ2-7, with D perhaps matching TRBD2 (5 bases). The CDR3 extends over 15 amino acids. Trimming pared 6 bases from V and 6 bases from J, leaving 21 bases between. Germline-derived CDR1 and CDR2 are LNHDA and SQIVND (reference sequence). CDR3 residues: CASRASGGGRSEQYF. The DNA of the CDR3 is TGTGCCAGTAGGGCCTCAGGCGGAGGACGGAGCGAGCAGTACTTC. The entire variable domain, with the rest obtained from reference TRBV19 and TRBJ2-7, is as follows: DGGITQSPKYLFRKEGQNVTLSCEQNLNHDAMYWYRQDPGQGLRLIYYSQIVNDFQKGDIAEGYSVSREKKESFPLTVTSAQKNPTAFYLCASRASGGGRSEQYFGPGTRLTVT.

This clonotype was seen a handful of times. This chain uses TRBV11-3 with TRBJ2-7; tentative D call: TRBD2 (6 bases). V lost 1 base and J lost 6, with 10 bases in between. The CDR3 spans 13 residues. The germline V gene has CDR1 SGHNT and CDR2 YENEEA. CDR3 protein: CASSLGGDSEQYF. The CDR3 DNA follows: TGTGCCAGCAGCTTAGGCGGGGACTCCGAGCAGTACTTC.